The TCR beta chain under discussion was sequenced for a study of cytomegalovirus exposure and HLA in healthy donors. The primer mix had 60 Vbeta and 13 Jbeta primers. Using immunoSEQ multiplex PCR, the repertoire was profiled, and TCRdb retains in-frame clones only, with some absent. In the table there are more than 130,000 clones, 78% of which are singletons. Broader study findings: There was a cluster of highly shared sequence variants that was likely a sequencing artifact.

About this clone itself: Antigen unknown.

The germline V gene encodes CDR1 LNHDA and CDR2 SQIVND (reference sequence). The length of the CDR3 is 15 residues. Trimming stripped 4 bases from V and 2 bases from J, with 15 bases between. The sequence was collected from a male donor in good health and CMV-seronegative. This rearrangement joins TRBV19 to TRBJ2-7, with D possibly being TRBD1 (7 bases). Sequencing was carried out using PBMCs. CDR3 in amino acids: CASSKAGGSPYEQYF. The CDR3 nucleotides are TGTGCCAGTAGTAAGGCAGGGGGGTCCCCCTACGAGCAGTACTTC.